Following are 23 T cell receptor beta chains from one sample sequenced in a study of memory CD4+ T cells and cytomegalovirus serostatus. Produced via immunoSEQ multiplex PCR; TCRdb's table is partial and in-frame only. The data show about 67,000 clones, with 76% seen just once and about 4.3% held by the top ten. The sort gate was single viable CD3+CD4+CD8-CD45RO+ cells for memory CD4+ T cells. The sequenced material came from memory CD4+ T cells from blood. Every receptor here comes from an adult in good health and CMV-seropositive.

The V and J genes are TRBV5-1 and TRBJ2-5; 8 nucleotides agree with TRBD1. The CDR3 is 14 residues long. J was trimmed by 2 bases and V by 5 bases; bases with no gene match: 5. Germline CDR1 SGHRS, CDR2 YFSETQ. CDR3 bases: TGCGCCAGCAGGAGTAGACAGGGGCAAGAGACCCAGTACTTC. Encoded protein: CASRSRQGQETQYF.

This clone has only one observation. The chain combines TRBV7-3 with TRBJ2-1; TRBD2 matches 8 bases. The germline V gene encodes CDR1 SGHTA and CDR2 FQGTGA. The CDR3 contains 16 residues. V lost 4 bases to trimming and J lost 7 bases; unmatched junction nucleotides: 12. The CDR3 reads CASSSLVGGRMNEQFF. The CDR3 DNA reads as TGTGCCAGCAGCTCCTTGGTGGGCGGGAGGATGAATGAGCAGTTCTTC.

About this clone: The same CDR3 can be traced to other DNA sequences in this sample. J is TRBJ2-6 and V is TRBV19; D gene ambiguous. Per the germline V gene, CDR1 is LNHDA and CDR2 is SQIVND (reference sequence). Trimming pared 4 bases from V and 0 bases from J, leaving 4 bases between. The CDR3 length is 14 residues. In DNA form, the CDR3 reads TGTGCCAGTAGTACCGACTCTGGGGCCAACGTCCTGACTTTC. It specifies CASSTDSGANVLTF.

The chain recombines TRBV4-3 with TRBJ1-4, with 8 bases lining up with TRBD1. Germline trimming cut 0 bases from V and 6 bases from J; bases unmatched to any gene: 9. This CDR3 is 17 amino acids long. Germline-derived CDR1 and CDR2 are LGHNA and YSLEER. The CDR3: CASSQDFAAGGDEKLFF. In nucleotides, the CDR3 is TGCGCCAGCAGCCAAGATTTTGCGGCAGGGGGCGATGAAAAACTGTTTTTT.

The J gene is TRBJ2-2, the V gene TRBV27; 7 nucleotides align to TRBD2. Germline V gene sequence: CDR1 MNHEY, CDR2 SMNVEV (reference sequence). With 3 bases clipped from V and 3 bases from J, the junction kept 10 bases outside the gene matches. The CDR3 length is 17 residues. In DNA form, the CDR3 reads TGTGCCAGCAGTTTCCTAACCGGGACTACCTACACCGGGGAGCTGTTTTTT. Translation: CASSFLTGTTYTGELFF.

The rearrangement joins TRBV5-4 to TRBJ1-2; D is perhaps TRBD1 (5 bases). This CDR3 comprises 14 residues. Germline CDR1 and CDR2: SGHNT and YYREEE (reference sequence). With 0 bases removed from V and 6 bases from J, the gap between germline ends came to 12 bases. CDR3 residues: CASSLGQGKDGYTF. In DNA, the CDR3 is TGTGCCAGCAGCTTGGGGCAGGGAAAGGATGGCTACACCTTC.

J is TRBJ2-5 and V is TRBV5-1; 7 nucleotides line up with TRBD1. The V gene's germline CDR1 is SGHRS and CDR2 YFSETQ. The CDR3 consists of 15 residues. J gave up 2 bases and V 4 bases, and 8 bases lay outside the gene matches. CDR3 coding DNA: TGCGCCAGCAGCACGACAGGGATGGAACAAGAGACCCAGTACTTC. Protein sequence: CASSTTGMEQETQYF.

The chain links TRBV28 to TRBJ2-5; TRBD1 aligns across 10 bases. CDR3 size: 16 residues. Germline V gene data show CDR1 as MDHEN and CDR2 as SYDVKM. The J segment lost 5 bases and the V segment lost 4 bases, leaving 10 bases of the junction unmatched. The CDR3 coding sequence is TGTGCCAGCAGTTCCGACACCGGGACAGGGGAGGAGACCCAGTACTTC. Its translation is CASSSDTGTGEETQYF.

This sequence joins TRBV7-6 and TRBJ2-2; D uncertain. Germline CDR1 and CDR2: SGHVS and FNYEAQ. V lost 5 bases and J 7 bases, leaving 17 bases between the germline ends. This CDR3 has 15 residues. Here the CDR3 reads CASSPRVGWDGELFF. Written as DNA, the CDR3 is TGTGCCAGCAGCCCCCGGGTGGGTTGGGACGGGGAGCTGTTTTTT.

As concerns this clone: Other DNA variants within this sample encode the same CDR3. The chain couples TRBV6-1 to TRBJ2-7; possible D gene TRBD2, 5 bases. Per germline, CDR1 MNHNS and CDR2 SASEGT. Trimming shortened V by 8 bases and J by 2 bases, and 7 bases separated the two germline ends. CDR3 length: 11 residues. In DNA form, the CDR3 reads TGTGCCAGCGCCGGGGCCTACGAGCAGTACTTC. It is translated as CASAGAYEQYF.

The chain recombines TRBV5-1 with TRBJ2-7; the D gene could be TRBD1 or TRBD2 (5 bases each). Germline V gene data show CDR1 as SGHRS and CDR2 as YFSETQ. V was trimmed by 1 base and J by 6 bases, leaving 14 bases between them. The CDR3 has 14 residues. The CDR3 sequence is CASSLNGDGLEQYF. The DNA of the CDR3 is TGCGCCAGCAGCTTGAATGGGGACGGACTCGAGCAGTACTTC.

The V call is TRBV6-1, the J call TRBJ1-1; no definite D call. Trimming removed 6 bases from V and 6 bases from J, with 11 bases in between. CDR1 and CDR2 (germline): MNHNS, SASEGT. CDR3 length equals 12 residues. CDR3 nucleotide sequence: TGTGCCAGCAGCACGCCGAATCCTGAAGCTTTCTTT. Translation: CASSTPNPEAFF.

V gene TRBV5-8 combines with J gene TRBJ2-3; 11 positions agree with TRBD2. Germline CDR1 is SGHTS and CDR2 is YDEGEE. Losses at the gene ends were 4 bases for V and 0 bases for J; bases not matched to a gene: 4. The CDR3 length is 16 residues. In nucleotides, the CDR3 is TGTGCCAGCAGCCGGACTAGCGGGTCTAGCACAGATACGCAGTATTTT. It translates to CASSRTSGSSTDTQYF.

CDR3 sequence (DNA): TGTGCCAGCAGCCGAGGACAGCAAAATGAGCAGTTCTTC. It yields the protein CASSRGQQNEQFF. V and J are TRBV11-2 and TRBJ2-1, with D perhaps TRBD1 (6 bases). CDR1 is SGHAT, CDR2 FQNNGV, per germline. The CDR3 has 13 residues. V lost 5 bases, J lost 7 bases, and 12 bases lay in between.

The chain carries TRBV14 and TRBJ2-2; maybe TRBD1 (6 bases). The CDR3 covers 14 residues. The V end lost 7 bases, the J end lost 5 bases, and 14 bases lay between the germline ends. CDR1 is SGHDN, CDR2 FVKESK, per germline. The CDR3 DNA is TGTGCCAGCACGACGACAGGTATGACCGGGGAGCTGTTTTTT. Protein: CASTTTGMTGELFF. The entire variable domain, with the rest obtained from reference TRBV14 and TRBJ2-2, is as follows: EAGVTQFPSHSVIEKGQTVTLRCDPISGHDNLYWYRRVMGKEIKFLLHFVKESKQDESGMPNNRFLAERTGGTYSTLKVQPAELEDSGVYFCASTTTGMTGELFFGEGSRLTVL.

The chain has TRBV11-1 and TRBJ2-5; unclear D gene. Germline CDR1 is SGHAT and CDR2 is FQDESV (reference sequence). The CDR3 length is 14 residues. V shed 4 bases and J shed 7 bases, with 16 bases lying between them. The DNA for the CDR3 is TGTGCCAGCAGCTCCTTTAATGCGCCTAGGACCCAGTACTTC. Protein sequence: CASSSFNAPRTQYF. Based on the CDR3 plus reference TRBV11-1 and TRBJ2-5, the full variable domain is EAEVAQSPRYKITEKSQAVAFWCDPISGHATLYWYRQILGQGPELLVQFQDESVVDDSQLPKDRFSAERLKGVDSTLKIQPAELGDSAMYLCASSSFNAPRTQYFGPGTRLLVL.

The chain combines TRBV7-2 with TRBJ2-5; 8 positions agree with TRBD1. The CDR3 length is 13 residues. The trim removed 4 bases at V and 4 bases at J, leaving 2 bases unmatched. CDR1 is SGHTA, CDR2 FQGNSA, per germline. The CDR3 DNA reads as TGTGCCAGCAGCTCCGGGACAGGAGAGACCCAGTACTTC. Protein sequence: CASSSGTGETQYF.

The chain links TRBV7-3 to TRBJ2-2, with D tentatively TRBD1 (5 bases). The CDR3 has 15 amino acids. V was pared by 2 bases and J by 7 bases, with 14 bases between. Germline V CDR1 and CDR2: SGHTA, FQGTGA. The CDR3 here is CASSLGKGIVGELFF. The CDR3 nucleotides read TGTGCCAGCAGCTTAGGAAAGGGGATTGTCGGGGAGCTGTTTTTT.

The chain recombines TRBV15 with TRBJ1-4; unclear D gene. Trimming cost V 0 bases and J 8 bases, with 10 bases left between them. The CDR3 extends over 14 amino acids. Germline lookup yields CDR1 LNHNV and CDR2 YYDKDF (reference sequence). Written as DNA, the CDR3 is TGTGCCACCAGCAGAGATTTCGGGGAAGAAAAACTGTTTTTT. The encoded protein is CATSRDFGEEKLFF.

The genes are TRBV7-2 and TRBJ1-5; D ambiguous. CDR3 length: 12 amino acids. V was cut by 3 bases and J by 7 bases, with 7 bases left in between. Germline lookup yields CDR1 SGHTA and CDR2 FQGNSA. CDR3: CASSFQPQPQHF. The CDR3 nucleotides read TGTGCCAGCAGCTTCCAACCCCAGCCCCAGCATTTT.

J is TRBJ1-5 and V is TRBV30, with a possible D match to TRBD1 (5 bases). Germline V gene data show CDR1 as GTSNPN and CDR2 as SVGIG (reference sequence). The CDR3 runs to 15 residues. V lost 0 bases and J lost 6, with 15 bases in between. The CDR3 coding sequence is TGTGCCTGGAGTGTAACCAGGGAGGTTGGTCAGCCCCAGCATTTT. It translates to CAWSVTREVGQPQHF. Filled out from reference TRBV30 and TRBJ1-5, the complete variable domain reads SQTIHQWPATLVQPVGSPLSLECTVEGTSNPNLYWYRQAAGRGLQLLFYSVGIGQISSEVPQNLSASRPQDRQFILSSKKLLLSDSGFYLCAWSVTREVGQPQHFGDGTRLSIL.

V gene TRBV29-1 combines with J gene TRBJ2-1, with TRBD1 identical over 9 bases. Germline V gene sequence: CDR1 SQVTM, CDR2 ANQGSEA. V gave up 2 bases and J gave up 4 bases; unmatched junction bases: 3. This CDR3 region has 14 residues. The CDR3 DNA reads TGCAGCGTTGAATTGGACAGGGGATACAATGAGCAGTTCTTC. This encodes CSVELDRGYNEQFF.

The rearrangement joins TRBV7-2 to TRBJ2-3; 11 bases are a match to TRBD2. This CDR3 region has 16 residues. J lost 1 base, V lost 11 bases, and 11 bases had no gene match. CDR1 and CDR2 from the germline V gene are SGHTA and FQGNSA. As DNA, the CDR3 is TGTGCCGGGTCTTTAGCGGGAGGGCCTGGCACAGATACGCAGTATTTT. It codes for CAGSLAGGPGTDTQYF.